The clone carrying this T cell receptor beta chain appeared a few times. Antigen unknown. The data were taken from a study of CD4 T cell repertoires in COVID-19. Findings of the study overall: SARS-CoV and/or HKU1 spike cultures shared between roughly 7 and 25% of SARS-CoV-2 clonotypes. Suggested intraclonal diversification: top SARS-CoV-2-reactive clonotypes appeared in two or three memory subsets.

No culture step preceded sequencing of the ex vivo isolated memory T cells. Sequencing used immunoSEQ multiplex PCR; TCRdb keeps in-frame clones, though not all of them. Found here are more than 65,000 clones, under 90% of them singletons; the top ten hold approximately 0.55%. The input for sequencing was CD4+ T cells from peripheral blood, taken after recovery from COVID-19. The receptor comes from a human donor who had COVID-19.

The CDR3 nucleotides read TGTGCCAGCAGCCAGAGAATTAACGCAGGGGACACCTTC. Protein sequence: CASSQRINAGDTF. V is TRBV28 and J is TRBJ1-2, with D perhaps TRBD1 (6 bases). CDR3 size: 13 residues. From germline, CDR1 is MDHEN and CDR2 SYDVKM. V was clipped by 6 bases and J by 12 bases, with 20 bases between them.